This T cell receptor beta chain derives from a study of OX40 agonist ivuxolimab in advanced cancers. Study information: Ivuxolimab is a fully human IgG2 antibody that activates OX40 (CD134).

Germline assignment: CDR1 SGHNT and CDR2 YYREEE (reference sequence). The J segment lost 9 bases and the V segment lost 4 bases, leaving 15 bases of the junction unmatched. This CDR3 contains 16 residues. Sequenced by immunoSEQ multiplex PCR; TCRdb stores in-frame clones only, minus some. The top ten clones hold roughly 5.1% of a sample with 50,000 to 80,000 clones, about 90% of them seen once. This sequence joins TRBV5-4 and TRBJ2-7; 11 bases agree with TRBD2. This clonotype originated in an adult with an advanced solid tumor such as melanoma, head and neck, liver or kidney cancer. Sequencing was performed on CD4+ or CD8+ T cells sorted from blood, taken in a trial of the OX40 agonist ivuxolimab. The CDR3 sequence: CASSPPPSGGTLSQYF. The CDR3 DNA is TGTGCCAGCAGCCCACCTCCTAGCGGGGGGACCTTGTCGCAGTACTTC. The full variable domain, completed using reference TRBV5-4 and TRBJ2-7, is ETGVTQSPTHLIKTRGQQVTLRCSSQSGHNTVSWYQQALGQGPQFIFQYYREEENGRGNFPPRFSGLQFPNYSSELNVNALELDDSALYLCASSPPPSGGTLSQYFGPGTRLTVT.